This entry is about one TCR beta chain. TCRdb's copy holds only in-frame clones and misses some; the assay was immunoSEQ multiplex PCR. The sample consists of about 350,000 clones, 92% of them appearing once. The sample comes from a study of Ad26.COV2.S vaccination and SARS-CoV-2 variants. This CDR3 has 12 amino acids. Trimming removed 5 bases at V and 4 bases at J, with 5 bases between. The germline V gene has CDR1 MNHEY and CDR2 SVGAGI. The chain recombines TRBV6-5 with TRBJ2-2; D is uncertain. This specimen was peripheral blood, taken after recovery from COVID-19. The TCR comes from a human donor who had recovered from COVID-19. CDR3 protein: CASSRRTGELFF. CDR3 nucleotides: TGTGCCAGCAGTCGGCGCACCGGGGAGCTGTTTTTT.